This is a list of T cell receptor beta chains from one sample in a study of sequential checkpoint blockade in melanoma. Libraries were prepared by immunoSEQ multiplex PCR; TCRdb keeps only in-frame clonotypes and omits some of them. The sample comprises more than 15,000 clones, more than 65% of which are singletons, and more than 20% rests with the top ten. The input for sequencing was CD8+ T cells sorted from blood (inferred from file names), taken from a patient given nivolumab and ipilimumab in sequence. The receptors were sampled from a human donor with melanoma. Each CDR3 is given with its conserved first and last residue. The D gene is left open where the match is weak. The size field is filled for only some rows; it gives once, few, many or a size class.

clone size: -
J gene: TRBJ2-5
D gene: TRBD2
V gene: TRBV5-1
CDR3 DNA: TGCGCCAGCAGCTTGGATAGCGGGCCTAACCCGAGGGAGGAGACCCAGTACTTC
CDR3 protein: CASSLDSGPNPREETQYF

clone size: once
J gene: TRBJ1-5
D gene: -
V gene: TRBV19
CDR3 DNA: TGTGCCAGTAGTATCAGGGGATATAATCAGCCCCAGCATTTT
CDR3 protein: CASSIRGYNQPQHF

clone size: -
J gene: TRBJ1-5
D gene: -
V gene: TRBV4-2
CDR3 DNA: TGTGCCAGCAGCCAAGATCTTGACAGGAGTAATCAGCCCCAGCATTTT
CDR3 protein: CASSQDLDRSNQPQHF

clone size: -
J gene: TRBJ2-3
D gene: -
V gene: TRBV14
CDR3 DNA: TGTGCCAGCAGCCAAGATCTCACGAGTAGCGCCAACACAGATACGCAGTATTTT
CDR3 protein: CASSQDLTSSANTDTQYF

clone size: -
J gene: TRBJ2-2
D gene: -
V gene: TRBV27
CDR3 DNA: TGTGCCAGCAGTTTAAGGGAGTCCGGGGAGCTGTTTTTT
CDR3 protein: CASSLRESGELFF

clone size: -
J gene: TRBJ1-4
D gene: TRBD1
V gene: TRBV13
CDR3 DNA: TGTGCCAGCAGCGACCGGGACAGCTTCAATGAAAAACTGTTTTTT
CDR3 protein: CASSDRDSFNEKLFF

clone size: few
J gene: TRBJ2-5
D gene: TRBD2
V gene: TRBV6-5
CDR3 DNA: TGTGCCAGCAGTTACTCGCCTAGCGGGGGGGTAGAGACCCAGTACTTC
CDR3 protein: CASSYSPSGGVETQYF

clone size: once
J gene: TRBJ2-1
D gene: -
V gene: TRBV9
CDR3 DNA: TGTGCCAGCAGCCCGGGACACAACTACAATGAGCAGTTCTTC
CDR3 protein: CASSPGHNYNEQFF

clone size: -
J gene: TRBJ1-5
D gene: -
V gene: TRBV19
CDR3 DNA: TGTGCCACCGCAAGGGGTGATCAGCCCCAGCATTTT
CDR3 protein: CATARGDQPQHF

clone size: once
J gene: TRBJ1-6
D gene: -
V gene: TRBV9
CDR3 DNA: TGTGCCAGCAGCGCCGGGGTCACAGATTCACCCCTCCACTTT
CDR3 protein: CASSAGVTDSPLHF

clone size: once
J gene: TRBJ2-7
D gene: -
V gene: TRBV5-5
CDR3 DNA: TGTGCCAGCAGCGAGGATACGGCCGCTCCCTACGAGCAGTACTTC
CDR3 protein: CASSEDTAAPYEQYF

clone size: -
J gene: TRBJ2-1
D gene: TRBD2
V gene: TRBV9
CDR3 DNA: TGTGCCAGCAGCGAGGGACTAGCGGGGGTTAAGCAGTTCTTC
CDR3 protein: CASSEGLAGVKQFF

clone size: -
J gene: TRBJ1-1
D gene: -
V gene: TRBV11-2
CDR3 DNA: TGTGCCAGCAGCACCTGGACAGCCAACACTGAAGCTTTCTTT
CDR3 protein: CASSTWTANTEAFF

clone size: -
J gene: TRBJ2-3
D gene: -
V gene: TRBV7-9
CDR3 DNA: TGTGCCAGCAGCTTAGCGGGGGGGCCGGGAGATACGCAGTATTTT
CDR3 protein: CASSLAGGPGDTQYF

clone size: -
J gene: TRBJ1-1
D gene: -
V gene: TRBV19
CDR3 DNA: TGTGCCAGTAGTATGTCAGGGTGGGGAACTGAAGCTTTCTTT
CDR3 protein: CASSMSGWGTEAFF

clone size: -
J gene: TRBJ1-2
D gene: TRBD1
V gene: TRBV11-2
CDR3 DNA: TGTGCCAGCAGCTTAGACCCGGGACAGGGGGTGAACTATGGCTACACCTTC
CDR3 protein: CASSLDPGQGVNYGYTF

clone size: once
J gene: TRBJ1-5
D gene: -
V gene: TRBV2
CDR3 DNA: TGTGCCAGCACCACAGACGATAGCAATCAGCCCCAGCATTTT
CDR3 protein: CASTTDDSNQPQHF

clone size: -
J gene: TRBJ1-6
D gene: -
V gene: TRBV9
CDR3 DNA: TGTGCCAGCAGCGCCGGGGGAGCGCTACCCCTCCACTTT
CDR3 protein: CASSAGGALPLHF

clone size: -
J gene: TRBJ1-1
D gene: -
V gene: TRBV19
CDR3 DNA: TGTGCCAGTAGTGGCGGGACTGAAGCTTTCTTT
CDR3 protein: CASSGGTEAFF

clone size: -
J gene: TRBJ1-5
D gene: -
V gene: TRBV10-3
CDR3 DNA: TGTGCCATCGGCGAGAGGGAAAGCAATCAGCCCCAGCATTTT
CDR3 protein: CAIGERESNQPQHF

clone size: -
J gene: TRBJ2-7
D gene: -
V gene: TRBV7-9
CDR3 DNA: TGTGCCAGCAGCCCTCCCTCGACAGGTAATACCTACGAGCAGTACTTC
CDR3 protein: CASSPPSTGNTYEQYF

clone size: -
J gene: TRBJ2-7
D gene: TRBD2
V gene: TRBV28
CDR3 DNA: TGTGCCAGCAGTGGTGTAGCCGGGACTAGCGGGGGGGTGCTCTTCGAGCAGTACTTC
CDR3 protein: CASSGVAGTSGGVLFEQYF

clone size: few
J gene: TRBJ2-7
D gene: TRBD1
V gene: TRBV5-4
CDR3 DNA: TGTGCCAGCAGCTTTTCCGGGACAGGGTCTGACGAGCAGTACTTC
CDR3 protein: CASSFSGTGSDEQYF

clone size: -
J gene: TRBJ2-2
D gene: -
V gene: TRBV5-4
CDR3 DNA: TGTGCCAGCAGCCAAGTTCTAGGGAACACCGGGGAGCTGTTTTTT
CDR3 protein: CASSQVLGNTGELFF

clone size: once
J gene: TRBJ1-2
D gene: -
V gene: TRBV4-3
CDR3 DNA: TGCGCCAGCAGCCAAACAGGGAACTATGGCTACACCTTC
CDR3 protein: CASSQTGNYGYTF

clone size: -
J gene: TRBJ1-2
D gene: -
V gene: TRBV4-3
CDR3 DNA: TGCGCCAGCAGCCAAGATAGGCGGGGAGGCTATGGCTACACCTTC
CDR3 protein: CASSQDRRGGYGYTF

clone size: -
J gene: TRBJ1-5
D gene: TRBD1
V gene: TRBV7-8
CDR3 DNA: TGTGCCAGCAGCCTGACAGGGGCCAGCAATCAGCCCCAGCATTTT
CDR3 protein: CASSLTGASNQPQHF

clone size: -
J gene: TRBJ1-1
D gene: -
V gene: TRBV7-2
CDR3 DNA: TGTGCCAGCAGCCTAGACCCGACAGCGAACACTGAAGCTTTCTTT
CDR3 protein: CASSLDPTANTEAFF

clone size: -
J gene: TRBJ2-1
D gene: -
V gene: TRBV5-4
CDR3 DNA: TGTGCCAGCAGCGGCAGGGCCAATGAGCAGTTCTTC
CDR3 protein: CASSGRANEQFF

clone size: -
J gene: TRBJ1-5
D gene: -
V gene: TRBV10-3
CDR3 DNA: TGTGCCATCAGTGAGACAGGACCCGTTCCCCAGCATTTT
CDR3 protein: CAISETGPVPQHF

clone size: -
J gene: TRBJ2-7
D gene: TRBD2
V gene: TRBV7-2
CDR3 DNA: TGTGCCAGCAGCGGACTAGCGGGCGAGCAGTACTTC
CDR3 protein: CASSGLAGEQYF

clone size: -
J gene: TRBJ1-1
D gene: -
V gene: TRBV10-2
CDR3 DNA: TGCGCCAGCAGCGGACAGTCAATGGTTGAAGCTTTCTTT
CDR3 protein: CASSGQSMVEAFF

clone size: -
J gene: TRBJ1-4
D gene: -
V gene: TRBV13
CDR3 DNA: TGTGCCAGCCGGAGGAGCCCGAATGAAAAACTGTTTTTT
CDR3 protein: CASRRSPNEKLFF

clone size: -
J gene: TRBJ2-2
D gene: -
V gene: TRBV4-2
CDR3 DNA: TGTGCCAGCAGGTTGGTGGGGGGGCCTCAGACCGGGGAGCTGTTTTTT
CDR3 protein: CASRLVGGPQTGELFF

clone size: -
J gene: TRBJ2-2
D gene: TRBD1
V gene: TRBV7-6
CDR3 DNA: TGTGCCAGCAGCTCCTCGGGGACAGGGGTACCCGGGGAGCTGTTTTTT
CDR3 protein: CASSSSGTGVPGELFF

clone size: -
J gene: TRBJ1-1
D gene: TRBD1
V gene: TRBV13
CDR3 DNA: TGTGCCAGCAGCTTAGGTCAGGGGGTTCTAAACACTGAAGCTTTCTTT
CDR3 protein: CASSLGQGVLNTEAFF

clone size: -
J gene: TRBJ2-1
D gene: -
V gene: TRBV7-3
CDR3 DNA: TGTGCCAGCAGAACAGGGCATGAGCAGTTCTTC
CDR3 protein: CASRTGHEQFF

clone size: -
J gene: TRBJ2-7
D gene: TRBD1
V gene: TRBV7-2
CDR3 DNA: TGTGCCAGCAGCTTAAGGGACAGGGCCTACGAGCAGTACTTC
CDR3 protein: CASSLRDRAYEQYF

clone size: -
J gene: TRBJ1-2
D gene: -
V gene: TRBV2
CDR3 DNA: TGTGCCAGCAGCAGGTTCTACACCTTC
CDR3 protein: CASSRFYTF

clone size: -
J gene: TRBJ2-1
D gene: TRBD1
V gene: TRBV6-1
CDR3 DNA: TGTGCCAGCAGTGTCGGGACAGATTACAATGAGCAGTTCTTC
CDR3 protein: CASSVGTDYNEQFF

clone size: -
J gene: TRBJ1-1
D gene: -
V gene: TRBV4-2
CDR3 DNA: TGTGCCAGCAGCCACCAGGGTCAGAACACTGAAGCTTTCTTT
CDR3 protein: CASSHQGQNTEAFF

clone size: few
J gene: TRBJ1-6
D gene: -
V gene: TRBV21-1
CDR3 DNA: TGTGCCAGCAGCAAAGGGGGGACAGGGGCGATCAATTCACCCCTCCACTTT
CDR3 protein: CASSKGGTGAINSPLHF

clone size: -
J gene: TRBJ1-3
D gene: -
V gene: TRBV25-1
CDR3 DNA: TGTGCCAGCAGTGAAGTTGAGTGGAGCACCATATATTTT
CDR3 protein: CASSEVEWSTIYF

clone size: -
J gene: TRBJ2-1
D gene: TRBD1
V gene: TRBV27
CDR3 DNA: TGTGCCAGCCGGACAGGGGTGTACAATGAGCAGTTCTTC
CDR3 protein: CASRTGVYNEQFF

clone size: -
J gene: TRBJ2-1
D gene: -
V gene: TRBV4-3
CDR3 DNA: TGCGCCAGCAGCCTAGACTCCAGGGTACCCTACAATGAGCAGTTCTTC
CDR3 protein: CASSLDSRVPYNEQFF

clone size: -
J gene: TRBJ2-1
D gene: -
V gene: TRBV7-3
CDR3 DNA: TGTGCCAGCAGCTTATCGTCCAGGGATGACAATGAGCAGTTCTTC
CDR3 protein: CASSLSSRDDNEQFF

clone size: -
J gene: TRBJ2-7
D gene: TRBD1
V gene: TRBV6-5
CDR3 DNA: TGTGCCAGCAGCCCTAGAGGGACAGGGCCCTACGAGCAGTACTTC
CDR3 protein: CASSPRGTGPYEQYF

clone size: -
J gene: TRBJ1-6
D gene: TRBD1
V gene: TRBV2
CDR3 DNA: TGTGCCAGCAGGAAAGGTAGCAACAGGGGGCGTTTTTCTAGGTCAGATTCACCCCTCCACTTT
CDR3 protein: CASRKGSNRGRFSRSDSPLHF

clone size: -
J gene: TRBJ1-5
D gene: -
V gene: TRBV6-1
CDR3 DNA: TGTGCCAGCTGTAAAAACAGCCCTCATCAGCCCCAGCATTTT
CDR3 protein: CASCKNSPHQPQHF

clone size: -
J gene: TRBJ2-5
D gene: -
V gene: TRBV5-4
CDR3 DNA: TGTGCCAGCAGCGCCCGAGAAGAGACCCAGTACTTC
CDR3 protein: CASSAREETQYF